This TCR beta chain was captured by sequencing in a study of early T cells in non-severe SARS-CoV-2 infection. Background on the study: Sequencing of unsorted whole blood was done on bulk RNA, leaving chains unpaired.

TCRdb analysed the 5' RACE reads with MiXCR anew, one entry per CDR3 protein. This sample has under 70,000 distinct CDR3 sequences; 5.6% occur once, and the top ten carry roughly 7%. The germline gives CDR1 SGHTA, CDR2 FQGNSA. V was shortened by 3 bases and J by 13 bases, with 21 bases between the two germline ends. The CDR3 is 15 residues long. The sequence came from an adult who was a healthcare worker with PCR-confirmed SARS-CoV-2 infection or an uninfected control (not recorded which). This chain links TRBV7-2 with TRBJ2-2; no reliable D call. Input material: whole blood. CDR3 sequence (DNA): TGTGCCAGCAGCTTCATACGATCGCTGCCGGTGGGGCTGTTTTTT. Encoded protein: CASSFIRSLPVGLFF.